These 24 T cell receptor beta chains were all obtained from the same sample, sequenced in a study of blood T cell repertoires in COVID-19. Profiling relied on immunoSEQ multiplex PCR, and the TCRdb table lists in-frame clones only, not all of them. The sample contains roughly 400,000 clones, around nine tenths of which appear only once. The sample consisted of PBMCs or T cells enriched from blood (not recorded which). These receptors originate from a woman between 50 and 59 years old who had recovered from COVID-19.

The CDR3 DNA is TGTGCCAGCAGCGTCAGCGGGGGTTATAATCAAGAGACCCAGTACTTC. Translation gives CASSVSGGYNQETQYF. The rearrangement joins TRBV9 to TRBJ2-5, with TRBD2 identical over 8 bases. The CDR3 covers 16 residues. The ends lost 2 bases at V and 2 bases at J; junction bases unmatched: 8. Germline V lookup: CDR1 SGDLS, CDR2 YYNGEE.

Comment on this clone: Different DNA sequences within this sample yield the same CDR3. The chain recombines TRBV19 with TRBJ1-1; D gene ambiguous. This CDR3 has 15 amino acids. Germline V gene sequence: CDR1 LNHDA, CDR2 SQIVND (reference sequence). The V end lost 3 bases, the J end lost 1 base, and 12 bases lay between the germline ends. The chain's CDR3 is CASSMSGGGNTEAFF. CDR3 DNA: TGTGCCAGTAGTATGTCAGGAGGCGGGAACACTGAAGCTTTCTTT. Supplemented by reference TRBV19 and TRBJ1-1, the full variable domain reads DGGITQSPKYLFRKEGQNVTLSCEQNLNHDAMYWYRQDPGQGLRLIYYSQIVNDFQKGDIAEGYSVSREKKESFPLTVTSAQKNPTAFYLCASSMSGGGNTEAFFGQGTRLTVV.

J is TRBJ2-1 and V is TRBV5-1, with 8 positions matching TRBD1. There are 14 residues in the CDR3. The trim removed 6 bases at V and 8 bases at J, leaving 10 bases unmatched. The germline CDR1 and CDR2 sequences are SGHRS and YFSETQ. The CDR3 sequence: CASKAQGGSHEQFF. CDR3 sequence (DNA): TGCGCCAGCAAGGCACAGGGGGGATCTCATGAGCAGTTCTTC.

This rearrangement joins TRBV28 to TRBJ1-6, with D unresolved. CDR1 is MDHEN and CDR2 is SYDVKM in the germline V gene. V lost 8 bases, J lost 7 bases, and 18 bases lay in between. The CDR3 runs 15 residues. CDR3 DNA sequence: TGTGCCAGCGGTCCCAGATTGGGGAGGAATTCACCCCTCCACTTT. The encoded protein is CASGPRLGRNSPLHF.

J is TRBJ2-5 and V is TRBV10-1; the D gene is possibly TRBD1 (6 bases). Trimming stripped 2 bases from V and 4 bases from J, with 14 bases between. The CDR3 contains 15 residues. CDR1 and CDR2 (germline): WNHNN, SYGVQD (reference sequence). CDR3 loop: CASSEGGRELETQYF. In nucleotides, the CDR3 is TGCGCCAGCAGTGAGGGGGGCAGGGAGTTAGAGACCCAGTACTTC.

This chain joins TRBV7-2 and TRBJ2-2, with D maybe TRBD1 (6 bases). This CDR3 contains 16 residues. The V gene lost 5 bases and the J gene lost 5 bases, with 18 bases spanning the gap. The germline V gene encodes CDR1 SGHTA and CDR2 FQGNSA. CDR3 DNA: TGTGCCAGCAGCCGCTTTGGGGCAGGGGCAACCGGGGAGCTGTTTTTT. Its protein product is CASSRFGAGATGELFF.

The chain couples TRBV12-5 to TRBJ2-5; 8 nucleotides match TRBD1. Per germline, CDR1 LGHNT and CDR2 FRNRAP. Unmatched junction bases numbered 3, after V lost 5 bases and J lost 4 bases. This CDR3 comprises 13 residues. This CDR3 is CASGPQGVETQYF. The CDR3, as DNA: TGTGCTAGTGGTCCACAGGGGGTAGAGACCCAGTACTTC.

This chain joins TRBV3-1 (or the pseudogene TRBV3-2) and TRBJ1-3, with 8 bases that match TRBD1. This CDR3 has 18 residues. Trimming removed 1 base from V and 0 bases from J; junction bases left unmatched: 8. Germline assignment: CDR1 LGHDT and CDR2 YNNKEL (reference sequence). The DNA of the CDR3 is TGTGCCAGCAGCCAAGGTCCCCCGACAGGGGTCTCTGGAAACACCATATATTTT. Protein product: CASSQGPPTGVSGNTIYF.

The chain links TRBV19 to TRBJ1-2, with D possibly matching TRBD1 (5 bases). The CDR3 spans 16 residues. The V gene lost 11 bases and the J gene lost 6 bases, with 28 bases spanning the gap. Germline lookup yields CDR1 LNHDA and CDR2 SQIVND (reference sequence). CDR3 sequence (DNA): TGTGCCCCAGTAGCCGGGGCGGGACCTTCCCTCGATGGCTACACCTTC. Translation gives CAPVAGAGPSLDGYTF.

The chain has TRBV12-3 or TRBV12-4 and TRBJ2-2; D not resolved. V lost 7 bases and J 7 bases, leaving 10 bases between the germline ends. This CDR3 is built from 12 residues. The CDR3 protein is CASMSRNGELFF. The CDR3 bases are TGTGCCAGCATGTCGCGGAACGGGGAGCTGTTTTTT.

The genes are TRBV7-9 and TRBJ1-4; D gene unclear. Germline CDR1 SEHNR, CDR2 FQNEAQ (reference sequence). V shed 1 base and J shed 7 bases, with 16 bases lying between them. The CDR3 is 16 amino acids. CDR3 nucleotides: TGTGCCAGCAGCTTAGTTCTGCGAGGAATGGGTGAAAAACTGTTTTTT. It yields the protein CASSLVLRGMGEKLFF.

In its sample, this clone was seen a few times. V gene TRBV5-1 combines with J gene TRBJ1-1; D gene uncertain. Germline CDR1 SGHRS, CDR2 YFSETQ. This CDR3 has 13 residues. The V gene lost 4 bases and the J gene lost 1 base, with 8 bases spanning the gap. The CDR3 DNA reads TGCGCCAGCAGCACAGTCGAGAACACTGAAGCTTTCTTT. This gives the protein CASSTVENTEAFF.

The V call is TRBV30, the J call TRBJ1-2; TRBD1 might be the D (5 bases). V was pared by 7 bases and J by 3 bases, with 18 bases between. Per germline, CDR1 GTSNPN and CDR2 SVGIG (reference sequence). CDR3 size: 14 residues. CDR3 nucleotide sequence: TGTGCCTTCAAGGGCGGGGGAGGATACTATGGCTACACCTTC. Its protein is CAFKGGGGYYGYTF. Combining the CDR3 with reference TRBV30 and TRBJ1-2 gives the whole variable domain SQTIHQWPATLVQPVGSPLSLECTVEGTSNPNLYWYRQAAGRGLQLLFYSVGIGQISSEVPQNLSASRPQDRQFILSSKKLLLSDSGFYLCAFKGGGGYYGYTFGSGTRLTVV.

V and J are TRBV2 and TRBJ2-3; D perhaps matches TRBD2 (7 bases). Germline-derived CDR1 and CDR2 are SNHLY and FYNNEI. This CDR3 spans 13 amino acids. With 8 bases removed from V and 5 bases from J, the gap between germline ends came to 14 bases. The CDR3 nucleotides read TGTGCCAGCTCCGGGGGGCCCTTAGATACGCAGTATTTT. Translating it yields CASSGGPLDTQYF.

This sequence joins TRBV12-3 or TRBV12-4 and TRBJ1-4, with D possibly being TRBD1 (5 bases). Trimming removed 3 bases from V and 16 bases from J, with 18 bases in between. The CDR3 extends over 13 amino acids. CDR3 protein: CASSFGGDSKEFF. The DNA for the CDR3 is TGTGCCAGCAGTTTCGGGGGGGACTCGAAGGAGTTTTTT.

V is TRBV18 and J is TRBJ1-1, with 8 bases fitting TRBD1. The CDR3 runs to 13 residues. Trimming removed 4 bases from V and 3 bases from J; junction bases left unmatched: 1. Germline CDR1 is KGHSH and CDR2 is LQKENI. For the CDR3, the DNA is TGTGCCAGCTCACAGGACAGGGACACTGAAGCTTTCTTT. It encodes CASSQDRDTEAFF.

The chain joins TRBV29-1 to TRBJ1-1, with D possibly being TRBD1 (5 bases). Germline V CDR1 and CDR2: SQVTM, ANQGSEA. Deletions cut 1 base from V and 3 bases from J, with 21 bases between. CDR3 length equals 17 residues. Written as DNA, the CDR3 is TGCAGCGTTGAAGGCGGGGGATTGGAGTTTTCAGACACTGAAGCTTTCTTT. Amino acid sequence: CSVEGGGLEFSDTEAFF.

V and J are TRBV19 and TRBJ2-2; possibly TRBD1 for D (5 bases). From germline, CDR1 is LNHDA and CDR2 SQIVND (reference sequence). The CDR3 consists of 15 residues. Trimming removed 3 bases at V and 3 bases at J, with 11 bases between. CDR3 nucleotides: TGTGCCAGTAGTATTTCCAGGGCTTACACCGGGGAGCTGTTTTTT. Its protein product is CASSISRAYTGELFF.

The chain recombines TRBV18 with TRBJ1-1, with D uncertain. The CDR3 contains 13 residues. V was cut by 4 bases and J by 3 bases, with 9 bases left in between. Germline values: CDR1 KGHSH, CDR2 LQKENI. The CDR3: CASSLREDTEAFF. CDR3 DNA: TGTGCCAGCTCACTGAGGGAGGACACTGAAGCTTTCTTT.

V and J are TRBV19 and TRBJ1-6; TRBD1 matches at 9 bases. The V segment lost 6 bases and the J segment 7 bases; nucleotides outside the gene matches: 7. The CDR3 extends over 15 amino acids. CDR1 and CDR2 from the germline V gene are LNHDA and SQIVND (reference sequence). The chain's CDR3 is CASSPGQGRNSPLHF. The CDR3 coding sequence is TGTGCCAGTAGCCCGGGACAGGGCAGGAATTCACCCCTCCACTTT.

The genes are TRBV7-2 and TRBJ1-4; D unresolved. V lost 1 base to trimming and J lost 0 bases, with 12 bases between them. The CDR3 has 17 residues. Germline loops: CDR1 SGHTA, CDR2 FQGNSA. CDR3 sequence reads: CASSLVSGVPTNEKLFF. For the CDR3, the DNA is TGTGCCAGCAGCTTAGTTAGCGGGGTCCCAACTAATGAAAAACTGTTTTTT.

About this clone: The junction differs from germline at one of its ends, possibly a read error. V gene TRBV6-1 combines with J gene TRBJ1-4; 9 positions agree with TRBD1. Germline CDR1 MNHNS, CDR2 SASEGT. CDR3 length equals 15 residues. CDR3 DNA sequence: TGTGCCAGCAGCGAAGTTAGGGGACAGGGACTGAAACTGTTTTTT. Encoded protein: CASSEVRGQGLKLFF.

The chain carries TRBV2 and TRBJ2-5, with 7 bases aligning to TRBD1. V gave up 7 bases and J gave up 1 base; unmatched junction bases: 3. The CDR3 covers 13 residues. Germline V CDR1 and CDR2: SNHLY, FYNNEI. The CDR3 DNA reads TGTGCCAGCATAGGGACAGCCCAAGAGACCCAGTACTTC. Translation gives CASIGTAQETQYF. Full variable domain (rest looked up from reference TRBV2 and TRBJ2-5): EPEVTQTPSHQVTQMGQEVILRCVPISNHLYFYWYRQILGQKVEFLVSFYNNEISEKSEIFDDQFSVERPDGSNFTLKIRSTKLEDSAMYFCASIGTAQETQYFGPGTRLLVL.

With regard to this clone: One end of the junction varies from germline; a read error may be responsible. CDR3 nucleotides: TGTGCCAGCAGTCAAGATTACGGGGACAGGGGTACCGATGAGCAGTTCTTC. Residues: CASSQDYGDRGTDEQFF. This rearrangement joins TRBV3-1 (or the pseudogene TRBV3-2) to TRBJ2-1; 10 nucleotides align to TRBD1. In germline, CDR1 is LGHDT, CDR2 YNNKEL (reference sequence). This CDR3 has 17 amino acids.